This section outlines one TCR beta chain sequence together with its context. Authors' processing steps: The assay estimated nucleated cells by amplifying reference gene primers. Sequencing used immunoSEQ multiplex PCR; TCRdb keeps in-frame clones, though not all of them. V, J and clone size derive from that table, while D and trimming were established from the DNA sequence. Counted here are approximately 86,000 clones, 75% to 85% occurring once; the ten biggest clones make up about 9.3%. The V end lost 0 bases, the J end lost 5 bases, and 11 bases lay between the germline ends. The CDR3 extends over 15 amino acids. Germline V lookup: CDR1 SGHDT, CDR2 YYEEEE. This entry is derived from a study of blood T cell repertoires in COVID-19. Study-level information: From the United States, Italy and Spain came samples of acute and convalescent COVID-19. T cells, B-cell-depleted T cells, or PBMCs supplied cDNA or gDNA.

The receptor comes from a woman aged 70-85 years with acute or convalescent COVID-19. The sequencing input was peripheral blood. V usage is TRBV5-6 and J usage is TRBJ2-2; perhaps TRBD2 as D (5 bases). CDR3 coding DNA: TGTGCCAGCAGCTTGGTTCCACAGCGGACCGGGGAGCTGTTTTTT. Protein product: CASSLVPQRTGELFF.